This T cell receptor beta chain was observed in a study of T-cell memory formation after mild COVID-19. This CDR3 spans 15 amino acids. V was clipped by 2 bases and J by 2 bases, with 13 bases between them. CDR1 is SGHRS and CDR2 is YFSETQ in the germline V gene. This clonotype has a handful of counts. One entry per CDR3 protein results from TCRdb running MiXCR on the 5' RACE reads. Of 190,000 or so distinct CDR3 sequences in the sample, 10% to 13% were seen once. This sequence originates from a man aged 18 to 29 who had mild COVID-19 (a few samples of this study predate the infection). Cell type and time point are not known. The material sequenced was PBMCs or a T cell subset sorted from them (not recorded which). This chain uses TRBV5-1 with TRBJ2-5, with unresolved D. The chain's CDR3 is CASSFGRAAQETQYF. CDR3 DNA sequence: TGCGCCAGCAGCTTCGGTAGGGCAGCGCAAGAGACCCAGTACTTC.